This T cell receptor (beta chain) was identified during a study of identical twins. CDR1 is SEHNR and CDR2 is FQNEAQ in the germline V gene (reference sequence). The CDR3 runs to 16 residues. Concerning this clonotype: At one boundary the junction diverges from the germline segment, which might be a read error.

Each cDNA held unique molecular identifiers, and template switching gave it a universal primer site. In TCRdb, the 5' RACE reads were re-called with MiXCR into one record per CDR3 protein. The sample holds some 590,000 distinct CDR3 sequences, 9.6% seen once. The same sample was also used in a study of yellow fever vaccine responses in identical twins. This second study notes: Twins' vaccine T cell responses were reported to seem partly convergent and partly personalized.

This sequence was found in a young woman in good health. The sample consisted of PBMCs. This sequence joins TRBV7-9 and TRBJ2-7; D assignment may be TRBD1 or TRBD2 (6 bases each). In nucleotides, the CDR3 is TGTACCAGCAGCACGGAGGGGGATGGAAGCTCCTACGAGCAGTACTTC. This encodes CTSSTEGDGSSYEQYF.